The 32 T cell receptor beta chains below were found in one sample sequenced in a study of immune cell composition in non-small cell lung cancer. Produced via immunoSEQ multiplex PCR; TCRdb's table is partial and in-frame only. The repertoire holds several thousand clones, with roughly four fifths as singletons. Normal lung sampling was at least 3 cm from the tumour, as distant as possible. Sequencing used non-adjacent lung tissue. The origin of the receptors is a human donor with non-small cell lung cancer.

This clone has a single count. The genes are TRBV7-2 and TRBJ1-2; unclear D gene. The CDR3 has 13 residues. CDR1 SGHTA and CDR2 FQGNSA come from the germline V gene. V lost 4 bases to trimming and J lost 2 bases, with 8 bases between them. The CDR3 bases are TGTGCCAGCAGCTCCTACAGCAACTATGGCTACACCTTC. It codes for CASSSYSNYGYTF.

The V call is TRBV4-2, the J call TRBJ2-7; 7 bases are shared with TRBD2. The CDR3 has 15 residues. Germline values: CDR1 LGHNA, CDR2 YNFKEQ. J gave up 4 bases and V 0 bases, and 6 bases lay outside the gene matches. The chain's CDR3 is CASSQDSSGIYEQYF. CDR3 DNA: TGTGCCAGCAGCCAAGATTCAAGCGGGATTTACGAGCAGTACTTC.

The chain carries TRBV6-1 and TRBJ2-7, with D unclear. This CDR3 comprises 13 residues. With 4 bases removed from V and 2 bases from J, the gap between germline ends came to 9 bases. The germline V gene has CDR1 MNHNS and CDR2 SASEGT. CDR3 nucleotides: TGTGCCAGCAGTGTAGAGAAAACCTACGAGCAGTACTTC. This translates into CASSVEKTYEQYF.

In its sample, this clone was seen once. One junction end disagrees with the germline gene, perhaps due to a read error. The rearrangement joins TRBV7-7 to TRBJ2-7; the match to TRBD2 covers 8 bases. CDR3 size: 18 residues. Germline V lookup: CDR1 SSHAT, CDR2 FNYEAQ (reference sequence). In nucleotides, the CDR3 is TGTGCTAGCAGCCCGACGGGGGGGCCGGGGGCCGGAACCTACGAGCAGTACTTC. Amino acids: CASSPTGGPGAGTYEQYF.

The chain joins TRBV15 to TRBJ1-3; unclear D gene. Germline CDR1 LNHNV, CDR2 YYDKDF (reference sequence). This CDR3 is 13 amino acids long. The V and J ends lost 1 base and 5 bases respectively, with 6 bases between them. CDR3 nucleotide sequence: TGTGCCACCAGCAGAGGAGGGAGAAACACCATATATTTT. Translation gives CATSRGGRNTIYF.

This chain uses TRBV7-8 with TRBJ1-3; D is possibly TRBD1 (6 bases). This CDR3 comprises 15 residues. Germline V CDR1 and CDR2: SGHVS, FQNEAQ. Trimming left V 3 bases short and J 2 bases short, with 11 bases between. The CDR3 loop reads CASSFQGSTGNTIYF. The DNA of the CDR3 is TGTGCCAGCAGCTTTCAGGGGTCAACTGGAAACACCATATATTTT.

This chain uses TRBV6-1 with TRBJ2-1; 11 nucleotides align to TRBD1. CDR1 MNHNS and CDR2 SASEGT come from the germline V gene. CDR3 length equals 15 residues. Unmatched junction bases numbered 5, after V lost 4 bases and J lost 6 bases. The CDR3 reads CASSAGQGVSNEQFF. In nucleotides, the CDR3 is TGTGCCAGCAGTGCGGGACAGGGGGTTAGCAATGAGCAGTTCTTC.

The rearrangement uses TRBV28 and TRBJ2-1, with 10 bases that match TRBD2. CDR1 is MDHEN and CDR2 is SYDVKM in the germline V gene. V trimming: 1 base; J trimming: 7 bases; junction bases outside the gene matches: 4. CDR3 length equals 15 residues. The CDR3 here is CASSLSGLAANEQFF. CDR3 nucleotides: TGTGCCAGCAGTTTATCCGGACTAGCGGCTAATGAGCAGTTCTTC.

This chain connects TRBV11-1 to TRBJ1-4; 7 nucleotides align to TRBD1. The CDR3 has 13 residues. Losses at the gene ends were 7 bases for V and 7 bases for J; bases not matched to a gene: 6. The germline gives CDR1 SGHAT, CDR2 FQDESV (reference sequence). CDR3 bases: TGTGCCAGCAAAAGCGACAGGGTTGAAAAACTGTTTTTT. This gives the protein CASKSDRVEKLFF.

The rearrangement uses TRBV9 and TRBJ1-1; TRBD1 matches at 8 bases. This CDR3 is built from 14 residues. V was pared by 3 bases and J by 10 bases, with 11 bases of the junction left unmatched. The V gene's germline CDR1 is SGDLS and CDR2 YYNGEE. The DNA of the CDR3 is TGTGCCAGCAGCGCCATGGGACAGGATCGTCGAGCTTTCTTT. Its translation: CASSAMGQDRRAFF.

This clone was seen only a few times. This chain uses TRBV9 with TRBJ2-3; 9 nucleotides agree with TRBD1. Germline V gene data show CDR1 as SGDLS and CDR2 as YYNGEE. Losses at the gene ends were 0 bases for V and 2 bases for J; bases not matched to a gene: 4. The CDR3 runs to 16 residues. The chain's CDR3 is CASSVGTGEYTDTQYF. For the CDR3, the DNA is TGTGCCAGCAGCGTAGGGACAGGGGAATACACAGATACGCAGTATTTT.

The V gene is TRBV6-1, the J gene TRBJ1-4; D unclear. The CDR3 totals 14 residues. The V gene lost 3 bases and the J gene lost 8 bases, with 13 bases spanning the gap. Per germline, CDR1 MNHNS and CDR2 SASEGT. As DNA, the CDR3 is TGTGCCAGCAGTGATAGCGGGTTGTGGGAAAAACTGTTTTTT. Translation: CASSDSGLWEKLFF.

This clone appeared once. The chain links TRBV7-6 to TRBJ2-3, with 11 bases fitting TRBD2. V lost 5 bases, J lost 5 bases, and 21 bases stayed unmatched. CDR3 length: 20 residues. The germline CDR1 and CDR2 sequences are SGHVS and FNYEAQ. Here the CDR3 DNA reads TGTGCCAGCAGCCATGTCGGTTGGGGACTAGCGGATAAAAGTGGAGATACGCAGTATTTT. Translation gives CASSHVGWGLADKSGDTQYF. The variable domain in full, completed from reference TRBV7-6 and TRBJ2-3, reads GAGVSQSPRYKVTKRGQDVALRCDPISGHVSLYWYRQALGQGPEFLTYFNYEAQQDKSGLPNDRFSAERPEGSISTLTIQRTEQRDSAMYRCASSHVGWGLADKSGDTQYFGPGTRLTVL.

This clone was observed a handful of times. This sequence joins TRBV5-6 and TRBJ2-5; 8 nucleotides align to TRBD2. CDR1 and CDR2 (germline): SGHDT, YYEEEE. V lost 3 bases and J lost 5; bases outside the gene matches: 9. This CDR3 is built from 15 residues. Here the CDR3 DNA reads TGTGCCAGCAGCTCTCCTTTAGCGGGGAAGGAGACCCAGTACTTC. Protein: CASSSPLAGKETQYF.

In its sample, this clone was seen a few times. CDR3 loop: CASSQETGFVEQYF. CDR3 nucleotides: TGCGCCAGCAGCCAAGAGACAGGGTTTGTCGAGCAGTACTTC. The chain employs TRBV4-1 and TRBJ2-7, with 7 bases aligning to TRBD1. CDR3 length: 14 residues. The germline V gene encodes CDR1 MGHRA and CDR2 YSYEKL. Trimming removed 0 bases from V and 6 bases from J; junction bases left unmatched: 5.

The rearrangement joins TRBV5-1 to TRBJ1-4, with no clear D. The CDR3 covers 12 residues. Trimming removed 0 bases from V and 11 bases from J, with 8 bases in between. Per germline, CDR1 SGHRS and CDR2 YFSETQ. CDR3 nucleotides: TGCGCCAGCAGCTTGGACAGCACCAAACTGTTTTTT. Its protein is CASSLDSTKLFF.

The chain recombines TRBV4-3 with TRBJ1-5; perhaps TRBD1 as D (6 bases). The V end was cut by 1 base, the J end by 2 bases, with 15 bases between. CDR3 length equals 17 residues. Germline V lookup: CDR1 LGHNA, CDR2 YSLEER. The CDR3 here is CASSQGPIGGGNQPQHF. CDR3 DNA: TGCGCCAGCAGCCAAGGTCCCATAGGGGGAGGCAATCAGCCCCAGCATTTT.

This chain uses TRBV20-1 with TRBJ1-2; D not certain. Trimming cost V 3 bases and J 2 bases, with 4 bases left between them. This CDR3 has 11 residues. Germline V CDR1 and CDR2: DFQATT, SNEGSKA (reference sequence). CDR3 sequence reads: CSASTNYGYTF. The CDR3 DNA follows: TGCAGTGCTAGCACAAACTATGGCTACACCTTC.

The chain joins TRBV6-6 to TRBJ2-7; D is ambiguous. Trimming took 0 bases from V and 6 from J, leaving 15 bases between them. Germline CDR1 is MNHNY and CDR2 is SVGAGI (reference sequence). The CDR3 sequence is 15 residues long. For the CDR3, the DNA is TGTGCCAGCAGTTACTCTGAAAAAGAGTCACTCGAGCAGTACTTC. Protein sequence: CASSYSEKESLEQYF.

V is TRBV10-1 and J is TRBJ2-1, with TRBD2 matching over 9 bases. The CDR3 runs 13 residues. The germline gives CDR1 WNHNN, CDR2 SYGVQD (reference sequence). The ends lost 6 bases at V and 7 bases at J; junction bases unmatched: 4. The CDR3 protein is CASSPGLANEQFF. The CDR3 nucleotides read TGCGCCAGCAGCCCGGGACTAGCTAATGAGCAGTTCTTC.

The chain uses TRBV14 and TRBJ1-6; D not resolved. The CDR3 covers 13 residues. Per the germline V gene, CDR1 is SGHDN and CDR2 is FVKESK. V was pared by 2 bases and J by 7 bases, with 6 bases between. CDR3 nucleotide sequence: TGTGCCAGCAGCCAAAGTCGGAATTCACCCCTCCACTTT. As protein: CASSQSRNSPLHF.

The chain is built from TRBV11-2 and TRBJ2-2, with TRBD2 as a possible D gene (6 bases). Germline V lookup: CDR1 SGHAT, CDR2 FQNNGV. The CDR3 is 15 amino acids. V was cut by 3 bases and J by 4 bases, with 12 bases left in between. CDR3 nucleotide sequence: TGTGCCAGCAGCTTTGGGGGAGGTCTCACCGGGGAGCTGTTTTTT. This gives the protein CASSFGGGLTGELFF.

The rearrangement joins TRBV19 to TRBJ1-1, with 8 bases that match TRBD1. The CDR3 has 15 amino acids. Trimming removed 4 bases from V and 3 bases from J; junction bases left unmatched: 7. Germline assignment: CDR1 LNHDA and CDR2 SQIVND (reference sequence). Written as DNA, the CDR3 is TGTGCCAGTAGTAGCGGGGACAGGCCATACACTGAAGCTTTCTTT. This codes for CASSSGDRPYTEAFF.

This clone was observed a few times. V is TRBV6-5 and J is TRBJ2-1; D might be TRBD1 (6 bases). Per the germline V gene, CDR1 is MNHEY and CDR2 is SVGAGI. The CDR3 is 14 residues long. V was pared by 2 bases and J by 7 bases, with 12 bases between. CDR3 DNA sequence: TGTGCCAGCAGTTACGGGGGCCCGGAGAATGAGCAGTTCTTC. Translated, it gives CASSYGGPENEQFF.

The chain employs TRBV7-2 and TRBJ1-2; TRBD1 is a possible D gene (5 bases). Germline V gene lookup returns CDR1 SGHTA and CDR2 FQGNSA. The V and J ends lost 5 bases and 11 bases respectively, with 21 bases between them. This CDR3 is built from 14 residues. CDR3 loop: CASSQLSGPKGYTF. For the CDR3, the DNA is TGTGCCAGCAGCCAGTTAAGCGGGCCAAAGGGGTACACCTTC.

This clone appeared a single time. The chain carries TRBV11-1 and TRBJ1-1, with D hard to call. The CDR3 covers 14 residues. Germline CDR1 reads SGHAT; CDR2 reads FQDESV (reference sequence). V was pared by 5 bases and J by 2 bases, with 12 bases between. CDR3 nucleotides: TGTGCCAGCAGCCTAGGCGCGGGCAACACTGAAGCTTTCTTT. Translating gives CASSLGAGNTEAFF.

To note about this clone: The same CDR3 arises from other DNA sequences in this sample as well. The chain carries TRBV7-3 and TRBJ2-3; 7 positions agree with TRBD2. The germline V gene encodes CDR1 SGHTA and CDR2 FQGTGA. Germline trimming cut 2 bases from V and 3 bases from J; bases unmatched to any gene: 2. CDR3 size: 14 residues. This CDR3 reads CASSLGGRTDTQYF. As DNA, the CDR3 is TGTGCCAGCAGCTTAGGCGGGAGAACAGATACGCAGTATTTT.

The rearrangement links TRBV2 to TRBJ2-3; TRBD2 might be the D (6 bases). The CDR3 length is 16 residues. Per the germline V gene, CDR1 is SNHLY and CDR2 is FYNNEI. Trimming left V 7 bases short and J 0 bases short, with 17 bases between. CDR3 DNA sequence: TGTGCCAGCATCGAAGGGACTCAACAGAGCACAGATACGCAGTATTTT. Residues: CASIEGTQQSTDTQYF.

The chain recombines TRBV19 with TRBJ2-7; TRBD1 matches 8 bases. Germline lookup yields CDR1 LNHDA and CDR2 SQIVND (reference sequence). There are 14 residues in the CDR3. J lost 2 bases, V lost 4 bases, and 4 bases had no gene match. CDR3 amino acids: CASSRGTGTYEQYF. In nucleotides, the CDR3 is TGTGCCAGTAGTAGGGGGACAGGAACCTACGAGCAGTACTTC.

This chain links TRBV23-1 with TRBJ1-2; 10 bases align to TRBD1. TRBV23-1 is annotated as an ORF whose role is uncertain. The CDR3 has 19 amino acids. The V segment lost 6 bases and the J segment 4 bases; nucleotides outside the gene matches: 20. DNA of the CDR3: TGCGCCAGCAGACGTGGGACAGGGGAAATTTCCTTCCCCTTCTATGGCTACACCTTC. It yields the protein CASRRGTGEISFPFYGYTF.

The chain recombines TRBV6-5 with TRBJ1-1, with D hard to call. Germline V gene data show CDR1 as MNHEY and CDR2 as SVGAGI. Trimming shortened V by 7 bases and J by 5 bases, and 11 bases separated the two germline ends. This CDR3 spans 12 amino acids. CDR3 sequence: CASTSSFTEAFF. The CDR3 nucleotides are TGTGCCAGCACCTCGAGCTTTACTGAAGCTTTCTTT.

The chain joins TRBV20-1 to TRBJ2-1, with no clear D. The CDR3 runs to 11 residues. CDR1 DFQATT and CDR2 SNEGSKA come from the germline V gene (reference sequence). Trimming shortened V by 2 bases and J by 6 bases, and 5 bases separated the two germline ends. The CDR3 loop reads CSARTSNEQFF. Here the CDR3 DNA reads TGCAGTGCTAGAACGAGCAATGAGCAGTTCTTC.